Listed below are T cell receptor beta chains from one sample, sequenced in a study of radiation and T cells in renal cell carcinoma. Assay used: immunoSEQ multiplex PCR; TCRdb lists only in-frame clones, some missing. The top ten clones hold approximately 46% of a sample with some 4,000 clones, approximately 56% of them seen once. Material: tumor tissue, obtained from a patient whose treatment included radiotherapy and nephrectomy. The source is an older woman with renal cell carcinoma. Each CDR3 is given with its conserved first and last residue. The D gene is left open where the match is weak. Rows give clone size only sometimes, using once, few, many, or a class for an expanded clone.

clone_size	v_call	d_call	j_call	cdr3_nt	cdr3_aa
-	TRBV29-1	-	TRBJ1-1	TGCAGCGTTACGCGGTTGGGGAACACTGAAGCTTTCTTT	CSVTRLGNTEAFF
-	TRBV4-3	-	TRBJ2-1	TGCGCCAGCAGCCAAGATGTCCGGCAGGGGGGAAGGAGGCAGTTCTTC	CASSQDVRQGGRRQFF
-	TRBV2	-	TRBJ1-2	TGTGCCAGCGGGGCTCTGGCGGGCGGGGACTATGGCTACACCTTC	CASGALAGGDYGYTF
-	TRBV7-9	-	TRBJ2-1	TGTGCCAGCAGCTTAGGCAGGGACGGTGAGCAGTTCTTC	CASSLGRDGEQFF
-	TRBV4-3	-	TRBJ1-5	TGCGCCAGCAGCCAACGTATGGATCAGCCCCAGCATTTT	CASSQRMDQPQHF
-	TRBV10-2	TRBD2	TRBJ2-7	TGCGCCAGCAGATACGGGACTAGCGGAACCTACGAGCAGTACTTC	CASRYGTSGTYEQYF
-	TRBV4-1	-	TRBJ2-2	TGCGCCAGCAGCCAAGGCCGCGCAGGGTGGAACACCGGGGAGCTGTTTTTT	CASSQGRAGWNTGELFF
-	TRBV18	-	TRBJ2-7	TGTGCCAGCTCATATGGGCTTAGCTACGAGCAGTACTTC	CASSYGLSYEQYF
-	TRBV5-1	-	TRBJ1-5	TGCGCCAGCAGCTTGGGGAGGGGTAATCAGCCCCAGCATTTT	CASSLGRGNQPQHF
-	TRBV30	-	TRBJ2-3	TGTGCCTGGAGTGTGCGGGCCAGAGCCCTCACAGATACGCAGTATTTT	CAWSVRARALTDTQYF
few	TRBV4-1	TRBD2	TRBJ2-1	TGCGCCAGCAGCCAAGATAGAGGCTTCGGGGGGGGGTCCAATGAGCAGTTCTTC	CASSQDRGFGGGSNEQFF
-	TRBV5-1	-	TRBJ1-2	TGCGCCAGCAGCTTGGAACAGGGTGGGGATGGCTACACCTTC	CASSLEQGGDGYTF
-	TRBV9	-	TRBJ2-3	TGTGCCAGCAGCCCCTTCGGGGGAGGAGCAGATACGCAGTATTTT	CASSPFGGGADTQYF
few	TRBV7-6	-	TRBJ1-5	TGTGCCAGCAGCCCGTTGCGTGGCAATCAGCCCCAGCATTTT	CASSPLRGNQPQHF
-	TRBV6-5	TRBD1	TRBJ1-2	TGTGCCAGCAGTTACGGGACAGTAGATGGCTACACCTTC	CASSYGTVDGYTF
-	TRBV25-1	-	TRBJ2-3	TGTGCCAGCAGTGAATATATATCGGGTGCCTCAGGCACAGATACGCAGTATTTT	CASSEYISGASGTDTQYF
-	TRBV19	TRBD1	TRBJ1-1	TGTGCCAGTATGCTTGACAGGGGGGACCTCTTGAACACTGAAGCTTTCTTT	CASMLDRGDLLNTEAFF
-	TRBV5-1	-	TRBJ2-4	TGCGCCAGCAGCCAGGGTGGGGAACGCCTCCTGACCAAAAACATTCAGTACTTC	CASSQGGERLLTKNIQYF
-	TRBV28	-	TRBJ2-5	TGTGCCAGCAGTTTAGCAGGGGGAGGGGAAGAGACCCAGTACTTC	CASSLAGGGEETQYF
medium-sized	TRBV6-5	-	TRBJ1-2	TGTGCCAGCAGTGAAGGGAGAGGGCGATATGGCTACACCTTC	CASSEGRGRYGYTF
-	TRBV7-3	TRBD1	TRBJ2-1	TGTGCCAGCAGCTTAACGGGACAGGGTGGCAATGAGCAGTTCTTC	CASSLTGQGGNEQFF
few	TRBV27	TRBD1	TRBJ1-2	TGTGCCAGTCTCGGACAGGGAAGGTATGGCTACACCTTC	CASLGQGRYGYTF
-	TRBV27	-	TRBJ1-4	TGTGCCAGCAGTAAAACTACCATGAATGAAAAACTGTTTTTT	CASSKTTMNEKLFF
once	TRBV19	TRBD1	TRBJ1-1	TGTGCCAGTAGAAAGGGACAGCACTTTGTCACTGAAGCTTTCTTT	CASRKGQHFVTEAFF
-	TRBV30	-	TRBJ2-1	TGTGCCTGGAGCCCACCTAATTATGAGCAGTTCTTC	CAWSPPNYEQFF
large	TRBV11-2	TRBD2	TRBJ2-5	TGTGCCAGCAGCTTAGGGCCTAGCGGACAAGAGACCCAGTACTTC	CASSLGPSGQETQYF
few	TRBV29-1	-	TRBJ2-3	TGCAGCGTTGTTGTGGCGAGCACAGATACGCAGTATTTT	CSVVVASTDTQYF
-	TRBV7-2	-	TRBJ1-2	TGTGCCAGCAGCTCACGGGGAGGGGCAAACTATGGCTACACCTTC	CASSSRGGANYGYTF
-	TRBV28	TRBD1	TRBJ1-1	TGTGCCAGCGACTCCGGGACAGGGAACACTGAAGCTTTCTTT	CASDSGTGNTEAFF
once	TRBV19	-	TRBJ2-5	TGTGCCAGTAATCCTTCGACAGGCCGGAACCAAGAGACCCAGTACTTC	CASNPSTGRNQETQYF
few	TRBV7-8	-	TRBJ2-3	TGTGCCAGCAGTCCGGGATCGCCCACGTTTGATACGCAGTATTTT	CASSPGSPTFDTQYF
once	TRBV6-5	-	TRBJ1-2	TGTGCCAGCAGGAGCCACAGCGCAGACAGCTATGGCTACACCTTC	CASRSHSADSYGYTF
-	TRBV27	TRBD1	TRBJ1-2	TGTGCCAGCGCTCTTCAGGGGGCGCGTGGCTACACCTTC	CASALQGARGYTF
-	TRBV13	-	TRBJ1-2	TGTGCCAGCAGTTCTGGGACCCGGAACTTACTCTATGGCTACACCTTC	CASSSGTRNLLYGYTF
-	TRBV7-2	-	TRBJ2-3	TGTGCCAGCAGCTCCCTTGGCCCCAGGGGAGATACGCAGTATTTT	CASSSLGPRGDTQYF
-	TRBV28	-	TRBJ1-2	TGTGCCAGCAGAGGCCATTTTAATAGCTACACCTTC	CASRGHFNSYTF
-	TRBV5-6	TRBD1	TRBJ2-7	TGTGCCAGCAGCTTGGACAGGGGCTACGAGCAGTACTTC	CASSLDRGYEQYF
-	TRBV14	TRBD1	TRBJ1-4	TGTGCCAGCAGCCAAGCCCAGGGGGCAGGTGAAAAACTGTTTTTT	CASSQAQGAGEKLFF
-	TRBV13	-	TRBJ1-2	TGTGCCAGCAGCAAGCGGGGCGACTATGGCTACACCTTC	CASSKRGDYGYTF
-	TRBV10-3	TRBD2	TRBJ2-1	TGTGCCATCATGCCTAGCGGGGGGGGATACAATGAGCAGTTCTTC	CAIMPSGGGYNEQFF
-	TRBV20-1	-	TRBJ1-1	TGCAGTGCTACTGACACTGAAGCTTTCTTT	CSATDTEAFF
few	TRBV7-9	-	TRBJ2-3	TGTGCCAGCAGCTTAGCATCGGGGAACAGGCAGTATTTT	CASSLASGNRQYF
-	TRBV19	TRBD1	TRBJ2-3	TGTGCCAGCAGGGGGCGGTTCGGCACAGATACGCAGTATTTT	CASRGRFGTDTQYF
-	TRBV2	-	TRBJ1-1	TGTGCCAGCAGTGATAACACTGAAGCTTTCTTT	CASSDNTEAFF
-	TRBV9	TRBD2	TRBJ2-1	TGTGCCAGCAGCGTAGGACCCCCTAGCGGGGGGTACAATGAGCAGTTCTTC	CASSVGPPSGGYNEQFF
-	TRBV7-9	-	TRBJ2-5	TGTGCCAGCAGCTTTGGGGAGACCCAGTACTTC	CASSFGETQYF